This section outlines one T cell receptor (beta chain) sequence together with its context. The antigen remains undetermined. The data were obtained in a study of cytomegalovirus exposure and HLA in healthy donors. With V trimmed by 6 bases and J by 0 bases, 8 bases remained unmatched. The CDR3 consists of 15 residues. In germline, CDR1 is KGHSH, CDR2 LQKENI. Whole-study findings and limits: CMV serostatus was the sole immune exposure information available. 87-base-pair reads could not separate some V segments, including TRBV6-2 and TRBV6-3.

The study ran its PCR with 60 Vbeta and 13 Jbeta primers. The repertoire was sequenced with immunoSEQ multiplex PCR; TCRdb's copy has only in-frame clones and lacks some. The sample holds about 140,000 clones, around 80% seen once. The source is a man aged 40-49 years in good health and CMV-seropositive. Sequencing input: PBMCs. The chain couples TRBV18 to TRBJ2-7; 7 nucleotides agree with TRBD1. The CDR3 here is CASSFRTGDSYEQYF. Written as DNA, the CDR3 is TGTGCCAGCTCTTTTAGGACAGGCGACTCCTACGAGCAGTACTTC.